One and the same sample provided the 24 T cell receptor beta chains below, sequenced in a study of PD-1 blockade in classical Hodgkin lymphoma. Sequencing was performed with immunoSEQ multiplex PCR; in TCRdb, only in-frame clones are kept and a portion is missing. The data contain approximately 21,000 clones, roughly two thirds of them seen just once; the ten biggest clones take up 5.8%. Each patient relapsed following autologous stem cell transplantation, and prior brentuximab vedotin exposure differed. This specimen was peripheral blood mononuclear cells (PBMCs), taken at baseline. The receptors derive from a human donor with classical Hodgkin lymphoma.

V is TRBV10-3 and J is TRBJ1-2; 10 bases align to TRBD1. Unmatched junction bases numbered 6, after V lost 3 bases and J lost 2 bases. Germline V CDR1 and CDR2: ENHRY, SYGVKD. The CDR3 has 16 amino acids. The CDR3 loop is CAISESLGQGNYGYTF. Here the CDR3 DNA reads TGTGCCATCAGTGAAAGTTTGGGACAGGGGAACTATGGCTACACCTTC.

The rearrangement links TRBV5-6 to TRBJ2-3, with 10 nucleotides matching TRBD1. There are 16 residues in the CDR3. The germline V gene encodes CDR1 SGHDT and CDR2 YYEEEE. V lost 3 bases and J lost 3; bases outside the gene matches: 7. DNA of the CDR3: TGTGCCAGCAGCTCTCGACAGGGGGCAGCGACAGATACGCAGTATTTT. Residues: CASSSRQGAATDTQYF.

The chain uses TRBV19 and TRBJ2-1, with 7 nucleotides matching TRBD1. Germline CDR1 and CDR2: LNHDA and SQIVND (reference sequence). The CDR3 is made up of 15 amino acids. The ends lost 4 bases at V and 5 bases at J; junction bases unmatched: 8. For the CDR3, the DNA is TGTGCCAGTAGTACTTCCGGGACAGCTAACAATGAGCAGTTCTTC. This encodes CASSTSGTANNEQFF.

This clone showed up just a few times. CDR3 sequence: CANTKGEQYF. The CDR3 nucleotides read TGTGCCAACACCAAAGGCGAGCAGTACTTC. The V gene is TRBV9, the J gene TRBJ2-7; D unresolved. Germline CDR1 SGDLS, CDR2 YYNGEE. The CDR3 spans 10 residues. V lost 9 bases, J lost 6 bases, and 10 bases lay in between.

The chain carries TRBV5-1 and TRBJ2-7; D is perhaps TRBD1 (6 bases). CDR3 length: 16 amino acids. From germline, CDR1 is SGHRS and CDR2 YFSETQ. V dropped 3 bases and J dropped 2 bases, with 18 bases sitting between them. The CDR3 here is CASSWTAYNPPYEQYF. For the CDR3, the DNA is TGCGCCAGCAGCTGGACAGCCTACAATCCTCCCTACGAGCAGTACTTC.

The chain couples TRBV4-3 to TRBJ2-5, with D tentatively TRBD1 or TRBD2 (5 bases each). V gave up 5 bases and J gave up 9 bases, with 16 bases separating them. Germline V gives CDR1 LGHNA, CDR2 YSLEER. The CDR3 spans 13 residues. The CDR3: CASSGAGRGAQYF. CDR3 nucleotides: TGCGCCAGCAGCGGGGCCGGCCGAGGGGCCCAGTACTTC.

This clone was seen only a few times. The genes are TRBV9 and TRBJ1-4; a weak D match, TRBD1 (6 bases). There are 13 residues in the CDR3. Deletions cut 4 bases from V and 8 bases from J, with 12 bases between. CDR1 SGDLS and CDR2 YYNGEE come from the germline V gene. The chain's CDR3 is CASSPYQGEKLFF. DNA for the CDR3: TGTGCCAGCAGCCCCTATCAGGGGGAAAAACTGTTTTTT.

The V and J genes are TRBV7-6 and TRBJ2-1; 10 nucleotides agree with TRBD2. V shed 7 bases and J 2 bases; nucleotides not matched to a gene: 5. The CDR3 is made up of 15 amino acids. Germline V gene lookup returns CDR1 SGHVS and CDR2 FNYEAQ. This chain's CDR3 is CASTKAGGAYNEQFF. CDR3 coding DNA: TGTGCCAGCACCAAAGCGGGAGGGGCCTACAATGAGCAGTTCTTC. Complete variable domain (other parts from reference TRBV7-6 and TRBJ2-1): GAGVSQSPRYKVTKRGQDVALRCDPISGHVSLYWYRQALGQGPEFLTYFNYEAQQDKSGLPNDRFSAERPEGSISTLTIQRTEQRDSAMYRCASTKAGGAYNEQFFGPGTRLTVL.

The chain is built from TRBV6-7 and TRBJ2-6; TRBD1 matches 9 bases. TRBV6-7 falls under the ORF class, with uncertain function. The CDR3 is 20 amino acids. The junction had 9 bases not matched to a gene; V was cut back by 0 bases and J by 0 bases. CDR3 DNA: TGTGCCAGCAGTTACTCGAACAGGGGGCTGTCAAGCTCTGGGGCCAACGTCCTGACTTTC. It is translated as CASSYSNRGLSSSGANVLTF.

This sequence joins TRBV28 and TRBJ1-3, with TRBD1 as a possible D gene (5 bases). This CDR3 has 13 amino acids. Per germline, CDR1 MDHEN and CDR2 SYDVKM. The V end lost 8 bases, the J end lost 8 bases, and 16 bases lay between the germline ends. CDR3 amino acids: CASGSGGLDTIYF. The CDR3 DNA follows: TGTGCCAGCGGCTCCGGGGGTCTGGACACCATATATTTT.

This clone came up a few times. This sequence joins TRBV7-2 and TRBJ2-7, with 8 bases that match TRBD1. CDR1 is SGHTA, CDR2 FQGNSA, per germline. The CDR3 is made up of 15 amino acids. V lost 5 bases, J lost 1 base, and 7 bases stayed unmatched. CDR3 residues: CASSLEGQESYEQYF. DNA for the CDR3: TGTGCCAGCAGCCTTGAGGGACAGGAATCCTACGAGCAGTACTTC. Full variable domain (rest looked up from reference TRBV7-2 and TRBJ2-7): GAGVSQSPSNKVTEKGKDVELRCDPISGHTALYWYRQSLGQGLEFLIYFQGNSAPDKSGLPSDRFSAERTGGSVSTLTIQRTQQEDSAVYLCASSLEGQESYEQYFGPGTRLTVT.

V gene TRBV7-9 combines with J gene TRBJ2-7, with D tentatively TRBD1 (5 bases). This CDR3 contains 17 residues. Trimming cost V 5 bases and J 2 bases, with 22 bases left between them. Per germline, CDR1 SEHNR and CDR2 FQNEAQ (reference sequence). In DNA, the CDR3 is TGTGCCAGCAGCCTCGACAGATCCCCACCCTTTGCCTACGAGCAGTACTTC. Protein product: CASSLDRSPPFAYEQYF.

The rearrangement uses TRBV11-2 and TRBJ2-1, with a weak D call TRBD1 (6 bases). This CDR3 contains 16 residues. The V end lost 4 bases, the J end lost 0 bases, and 13 bases lay between the germline ends. Germline V gene sequence: CDR1 SGHAT, CDR2 FQNNGV. The CDR3 loop is CASSSYRVSSYNEQFF. The CDR3 DNA follows: TGTGCCAGCAGCTCTTACAGGGTGAGCTCCTACAATGAGCAGTTCTTC.

The rearrangement links TRBV5-4 to TRBJ2-1; D unresolved. CDR3 length: 13 amino acids. The V gene lost 4 bases and the J gene lost 6 bases, with 11 bases spanning the gap. Germline lookup yields CDR1 SGHNT and CDR2 YYREEE (reference sequence). The CDR3 DNA sequence: TGTGCCAGCAGCCAACATGACACCAATGAGCAGTTCTTC. Amino acids: CASSQHDTNEQFF. The full variable domain, rest sourced from reference TRBV5-4 and TRBJ2-1, is ETGVTQSPTHLIKTRGQQVTLRCSSQSGHNTVSWYQQALGQGPQFIFQYYREEENGRGNFPPRFSGLQFPNYSSELNVNALELDDSALYLCASSQHDTNEQFFGPGTRLTVL.

The CDR3: CAISDDYEQYF. The CDR3 coding sequence is TGTGCCATCAGTGATGATTACGAGCAGTACTTC. This chain uses TRBV10-3 with TRBJ2-7; the D is unclear. CDR3 length: 11 amino acids. V was shortened by 3 bases and J by 4 bases, with 4 bases between the two germline ends. CDR1 ENHRY and CDR2 SYGVKD come from the germline V gene.

CDR3 in amino acids: CASSIGLSQEQYF. DNA for the CDR3: TGTGCCAGTAGTATCGGCCTTTCCCAAGAGCAGTACTTC. This chain connects TRBV19 to TRBJ2-7; no reliable D call. Germline CDR1 reads LNHDA; CDR2 reads SQIVND (reference sequence). The CDR3 loop spans 13 amino acids. V shed 3 bases and J shed 7 bases, with 13 bases lying between them. Drawing the rest from reference TRBV19 and TRBJ2-7, the complete variable domain is DGGITQSPKYLFRKEGQNVTLSCEQNLNHDAMYWYRQDPGQGLRLIYYSQIVNDFQKGDIAEGYSVSREKKESFPLTVTSAQKNPTAFYLCASSIGLSQEQYFGPGTRLTVT.

This clone was detected once. The rearrangement links TRBV6-6 to TRBJ1-5; possible D gene TRBD1, 5 bases. CDR3 length: 13 residues. V lost 6 bases to trimming and J lost 5 bases, with 11 bases between them. From germline, CDR1 is MNHNY and CDR2 SVGAGI (reference sequence). The CDR3 DNA sequence: TGTGCCAGCAGGCAGGGCGGCCATCAGCCCCAGCATTTT. It encodes CASRQGGHQPQHF.

DNA of the CDR3: TGTGCCAGCAGCCCCCGACAGGGGAGCACAGATACGCAGTATTTT. This sequence encodes CASSPRQGSTDTQYF. The chain combines TRBV5-4 with TRBJ2-3; 8 nucleotides line up with TRBD1. The CDR3 contains 15 residues. Trimming removed 4 bases from V and 0 bases from J; junction bases left unmatched: 4. From germline, CDR1 is SGHNT and CDR2 YYREEE (reference sequence).

The chain carries TRBV9 and TRBJ1-6, with a tentative D call TRBD1 (6 bases). Germline CDR1 is SGDLS and CDR2 is YYNGEE. The CDR3 has 13 amino acids. The V end lost 4 bases, the J end lost 8 bases, and 10 bases lay between the germline ends. This CDR3 is CASSQQGDSPLHF. CDR3 coding DNA: TGTGCCAGCAGCCAACAGGGAGATTCACCCCTCCACTTT.

V gene TRBV4-1 combines with J gene TRBJ2-3, with 9 nucleotides matching TRBD2. Trimming removed 0 bases from V and 2 bases from J; junction bases left unmatched: 6. This CDR3 comprises 17 residues. Germline assignment: CDR1 MGHRA and CDR2 YSYEKL. CDR3 amino acids: CASSQDPAGGITDTQYF. The DNA for the CDR3 is TGCGCCAGCAGCCAAGATCCAGCGGGGGGTATCACAGATACGCAGTATTTT.

To note about this clone: It may be a read error: a sequence one base away is much more abundant. This chain uses TRBV28 with TRBJ1-2; D not resolved. Germline lookup yields CDR1 MDHEN and CDR2 SYDVKM. The CDR3 has 16 residues. CDR3 DNA: TGTGCCAGCAGTTTATCCCCTGGGAGGGCTCACTATGGCCACACCTTC. It is translated as CASSLSPGRAHYGHTF.

The chain combines TRBV28 with TRBJ2-2; weak D call: TRBD1 (6 bases). The CDR3 totals 15 residues. Germline lookup yields CDR1 MDHEN and CDR2 SYDVKM. V gave up 3 bases and J gave up 3 bases, with 11 bases separating them. As DNA, the CDR3 is TGTGCCAGCAGTTTGGTGGCAGGGGACACCGGGGAGCTGTTTTTT. As protein: CASSLVAGDTGELFF. Full variable domain (outside the CDR3, taken from reference TRBV28 and TRBJ2-2): DVKVTQSSRYLVKRTGEKVFLECVQDMDHENMFWYRQDPGLGLRLIYFSYDVKMKEKGDIPEGYSVSREKKERFSLILESASTNQTSMYLCASSLVAGDTGELFFGEGSRLTVL.

The chain is built from TRBV19 and TRBJ1-2; D not resolved. The CDR3 length is 16 residues. Germline values: CDR1 LNHDA, CDR2 SQIVND (reference sequence). V lost 7 bases and J 4 bases, leaving 22 bases between the germline ends. CDR3 residues: CASTQMDGLPLYGYTF. For the CDR3, the DNA is TGTGCCAGTACCCAGATGGACGGATTACCCCTCTATGGCTACACCTTC.

This chain links TRBV21-1 with TRBJ1-5; the tabulated D call, TRBD1, remains unverified against the DNA. TRBV21-1 is shown as a pseudogene. The CDR3 has 15 amino acids. Written as DNA, the CDR3 is TGTGCCAGCAGCAAAGAGGAGCAGGGAAATCAGCCCCAGCATTTT. It codes for CASSKEEQGNQPQHF.